This T cell receptor (beta chain) came from a study of stem cell transplantation in POMP-related autoinflammatory disease. The wider study: Hypothesis: faulty thymoproteasomes impair CD8+ T-cell selection, skewing TRB repertoires. Before transplant: CD4+ naive skewing, low CD8+ proportions, reduced cytokine secretion.

The repertoire was sequenced with immunoSEQ multiplex PCR; TCRdb's copy has only in-frame clones and lacks some. The sample lists around 9,000 clones, 80% to 95% occurring once. Germline V gives CDR1 SGHDN, CDR2 FVKESK. This CDR3 has 14 residues. As concerns this clone: Its target is unknown.

PRAID featured immunodeficiency plus autoinflammation. General observations from the study: PRAID patients trended toward lower TRB diversity and higher clonality in all analyzed T-cell subsets. Patients with PRAID showed a restricted number of unique TRB V-J gene pairings.

The V and J genes are TRBV14 and TRBJ2-5, with TRBD2 as a possible D gene (6 bases). The end of the DNA fits TRBJ2-7 better, so the J call may be wrong. This clonotype was sampled from a human donor with POMP-related autoinflammation and immune dysregulation (PRAID). Here the sequenced sample was CD8+ T cells from PBMCs, taken before stem cell transplantation. As DNA, the CDR3 is TGTGCCAGCAGCGCCTGGGGGGATTCCTACGAGCAGTACTTC. This sequence encodes CASSAWGDSYEQYF.